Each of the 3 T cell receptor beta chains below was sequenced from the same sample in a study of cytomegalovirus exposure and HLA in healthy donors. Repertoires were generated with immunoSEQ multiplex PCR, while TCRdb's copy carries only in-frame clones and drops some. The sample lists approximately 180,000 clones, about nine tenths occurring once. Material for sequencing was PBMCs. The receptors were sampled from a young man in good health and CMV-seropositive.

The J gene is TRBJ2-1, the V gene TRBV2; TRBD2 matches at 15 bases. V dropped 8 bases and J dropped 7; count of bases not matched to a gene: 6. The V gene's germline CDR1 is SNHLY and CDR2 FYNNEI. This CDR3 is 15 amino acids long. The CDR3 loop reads CASGLAGGVGNEQFF. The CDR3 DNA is TGTGCCAGCGGACTAGCGGGGGGGGTGGGAAATGAGCAGTTCTTC.

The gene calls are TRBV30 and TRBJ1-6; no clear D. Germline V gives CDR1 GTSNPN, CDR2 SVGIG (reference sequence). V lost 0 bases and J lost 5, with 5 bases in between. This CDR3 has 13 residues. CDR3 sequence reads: CAWSVADNSPLHF. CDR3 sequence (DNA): TGTGCCTGGAGTGTGGCAGATAATTCACCCCTCCACTTT.

The CDR3 DNA reads as TGTGCCAGCAGTTTTGATCGTAGGCACAGACGGTACTTCTATGGCTACACCTTC. Translating it yields CASSFDRRHRRYFYGYTF. The chain has TRBV28 and TRBJ1-2; D remains ambiguous. Germline V lookup: CDR1 MDHEN, CDR2 SYDVKM. Deletions cut 3 bases from V and 4 bases from J, with 24 bases between. The CDR3 runs to 18 residues.